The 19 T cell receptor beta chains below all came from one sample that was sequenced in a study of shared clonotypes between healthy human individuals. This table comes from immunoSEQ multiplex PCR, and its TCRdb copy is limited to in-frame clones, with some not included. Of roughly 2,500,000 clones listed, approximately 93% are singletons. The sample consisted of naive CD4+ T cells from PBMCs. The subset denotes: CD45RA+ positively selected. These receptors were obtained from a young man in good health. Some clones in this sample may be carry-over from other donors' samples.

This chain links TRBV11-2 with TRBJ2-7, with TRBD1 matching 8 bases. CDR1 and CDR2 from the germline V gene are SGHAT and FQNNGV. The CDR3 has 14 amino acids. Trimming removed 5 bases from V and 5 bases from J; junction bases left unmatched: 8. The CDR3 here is CASSGQGARNEQYF. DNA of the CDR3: TGTGCCAGCAGCGGGCAGGGGGCCCGGAACGAGCAGTACTTC.

CDR3 coding DNA: TGTGCCAGCAGGGGAGTGTATACGCAGTATTTT. Protein product: CASRGVYTQYF. The chain combines TRBV28 with TRBJ2-3; weak D call: TRBD2 (5 bases). Germline V CDR1 and CDR2: MDHEN, SYDVKM. Trimming removed 6 bases at V and 7 bases at J, with 8 bases between. The CDR3 consists of 11 residues. The full variable domain, rest sourced from reference TRBV28 and TRBJ2-3, is DVKVTQSSRYLVKRTGEKVFLECVQDMDHENMFWYRQDPGLGLRLIYFSYDVKMKEKGDIPEGYSVSREKKERFSLILESASTNQTSMYLCASRGVYTQYFGPGTRLTVL.

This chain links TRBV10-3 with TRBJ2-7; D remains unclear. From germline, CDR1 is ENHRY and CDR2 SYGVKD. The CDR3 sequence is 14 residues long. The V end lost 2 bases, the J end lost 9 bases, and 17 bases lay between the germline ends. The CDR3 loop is CAISEPPKGSAQYF. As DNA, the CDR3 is TGTGCCATCAGTGAGCCCCCGAAGGGTTCGGCGCAGTACTTC.

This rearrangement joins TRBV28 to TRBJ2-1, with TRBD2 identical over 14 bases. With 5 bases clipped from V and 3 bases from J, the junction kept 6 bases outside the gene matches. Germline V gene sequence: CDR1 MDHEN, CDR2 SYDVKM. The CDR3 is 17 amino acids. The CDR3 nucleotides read TGTGCCAGCAGTCCGGGACTAGCGGGAGCCAACTACAATGAGCAGTTCTTC. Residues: CASSPGLAGANYNEQFF.

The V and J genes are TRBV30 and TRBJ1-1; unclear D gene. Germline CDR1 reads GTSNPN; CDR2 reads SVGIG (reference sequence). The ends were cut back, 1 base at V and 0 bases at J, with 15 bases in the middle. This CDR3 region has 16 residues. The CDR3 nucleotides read TGTGCCTGGAGTGGACGGAGGTCAGTACTGAACACTGAAGCTTTCTTT. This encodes CAWSGRRSVLNTEAFF.

The CDR3 DNA is TGTGCCAGCAGCGTAGAGGGACTAGCGGGACTCGCGCAGTACTTC. Its protein product is CASSVEGLAGLAQYF. The gene calls are TRBV9 and TRBJ2-7, with 13 bases that match TRBD2. This CDR3 is built from 15 residues. Germline V CDR1 and CDR2: SGDLS, YYNGEE. The junction had 6 bases not matched to a gene; V was cut back by 0 bases and J by 9 bases.

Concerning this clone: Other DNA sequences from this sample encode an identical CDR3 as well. CDR3 in amino acids: CASSLGAAGGQETQYF. In DNA form, the CDR3 reads TGCGCCAGCAGCTTGGGTGCGGCGGGGGGACAAGAGACCCAGTACTTC. The chain employs TRBV5-1 and TRBJ2-5; 8 nucleotides line up with TRBD2. The CDR3 covers 16 residues. Germline loops: CDR1 SGHRS, CDR2 YFSETQ. V lost 0 bases, J lost 2 bases, and 6 bases stayed unmatched. The full variable domain, its missing parts supplied by reference TRBV5-1 and TRBJ2-5, is KAGVTQTPRYLIKTRGQQVTLSCSPISGHRSVSWYQQTPGQGLQFLFEYFSETQRNKGNFPGRFSGRQFSNSRSEMNVSTLELGDSALYLCASSLGAAGGQETQYFGPGTRLLVL.

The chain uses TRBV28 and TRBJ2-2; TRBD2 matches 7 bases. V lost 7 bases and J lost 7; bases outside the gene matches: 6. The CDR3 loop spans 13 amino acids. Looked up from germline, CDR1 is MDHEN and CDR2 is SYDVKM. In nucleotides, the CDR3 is TGTGCCAGCAAGGCGGGAGTGGTCGGGGAGCTGTTTTTT. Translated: CASKAGVVGELFF.

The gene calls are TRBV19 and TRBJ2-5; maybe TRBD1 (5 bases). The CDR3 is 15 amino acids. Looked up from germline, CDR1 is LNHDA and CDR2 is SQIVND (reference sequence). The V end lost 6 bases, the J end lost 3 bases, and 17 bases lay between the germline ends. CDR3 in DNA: TGTGCCAGTAGGCCTATGGGGCAAAGCGAAGAGACCCAGTACTTC. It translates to CASRPMGQSEETQYF.

For the CDR3, the DNA is TGTGCCAGCAGCCCACGGGCAGGGGGCTACAATGAGCAGTTCTTC. This codes for CASSPRAGGYNEQFF. This chain connects TRBV28 to TRBJ2-1; 7 nucleotides agree with TRBD1. This CDR3 comprises 15 residues. V shed 6 bases, J shed 3 bases, and the junction held 8 bases outside the gene matches. The V gene's germline CDR1 is MDHEN and CDR2 SYDVKM.

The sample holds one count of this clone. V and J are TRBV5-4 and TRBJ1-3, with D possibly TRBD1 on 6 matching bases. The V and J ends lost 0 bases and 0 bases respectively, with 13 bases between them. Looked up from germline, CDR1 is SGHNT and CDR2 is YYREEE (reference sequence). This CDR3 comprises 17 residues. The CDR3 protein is CASSLEVDRLSGNTIYF. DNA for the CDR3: TGTGCCAGCAGCTTGGAGGTGGACAGACTCTCTGGAAACACCATATATTTT.

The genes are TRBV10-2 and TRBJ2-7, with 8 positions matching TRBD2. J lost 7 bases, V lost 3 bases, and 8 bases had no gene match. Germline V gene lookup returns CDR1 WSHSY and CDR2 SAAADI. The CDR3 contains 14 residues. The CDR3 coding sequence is TGCGCCAGCAGTGATATAGCGGGACGTGGGGAGCAGTACTTC. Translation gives CASSDIAGRGEQYF.

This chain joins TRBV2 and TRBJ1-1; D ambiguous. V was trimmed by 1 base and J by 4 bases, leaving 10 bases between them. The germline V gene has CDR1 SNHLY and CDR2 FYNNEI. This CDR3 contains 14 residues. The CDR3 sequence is CASSEEVVGTEAFF. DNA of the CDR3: TGTGCCAGCAGTGAAGAAGTCGTCGGCACTGAAGCTTTCTTT.

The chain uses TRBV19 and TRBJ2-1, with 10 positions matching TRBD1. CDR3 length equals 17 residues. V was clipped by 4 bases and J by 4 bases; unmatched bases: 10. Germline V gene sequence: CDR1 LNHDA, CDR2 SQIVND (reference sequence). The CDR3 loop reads CASSKRTGGTRYNEQFF. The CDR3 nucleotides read TGTGCCAGTAGTAAACGGACAGGGGGTACCCGATACAATGAGCAGTTCTTC.

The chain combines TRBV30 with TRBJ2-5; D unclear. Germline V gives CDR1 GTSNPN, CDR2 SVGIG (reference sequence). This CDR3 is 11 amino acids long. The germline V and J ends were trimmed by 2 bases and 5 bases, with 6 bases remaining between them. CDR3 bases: TGTGCCTGGAGTAACTTTGAGACCCAGTACTTC. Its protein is CAWSNFETQYF.

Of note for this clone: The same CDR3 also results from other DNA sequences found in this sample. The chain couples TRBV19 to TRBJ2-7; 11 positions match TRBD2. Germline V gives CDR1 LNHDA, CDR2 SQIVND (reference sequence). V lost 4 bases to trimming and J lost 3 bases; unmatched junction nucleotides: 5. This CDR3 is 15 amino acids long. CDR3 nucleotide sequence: TGTGCCAGTAGTAGGACTAGCGGGTCTCTCTACGAGCAGTACTTC. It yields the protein CASSRTSGSLYEQYF.

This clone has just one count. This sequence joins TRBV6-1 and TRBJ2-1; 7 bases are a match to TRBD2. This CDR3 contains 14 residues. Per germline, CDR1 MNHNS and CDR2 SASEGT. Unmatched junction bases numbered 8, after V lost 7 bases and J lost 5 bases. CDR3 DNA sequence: TGTGCCAGCACGCACGCGGGAGTCCACAATGAGCAGTTCTTC. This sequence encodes CASTHAGVHNEQFF.

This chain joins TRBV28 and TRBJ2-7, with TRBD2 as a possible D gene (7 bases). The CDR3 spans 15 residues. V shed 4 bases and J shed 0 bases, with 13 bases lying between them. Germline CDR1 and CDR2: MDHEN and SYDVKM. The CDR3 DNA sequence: TGTGCCAGCAGTTCGGCCGGGGGGCCCTCCTACGAGCAGTACTTC. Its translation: CASSSAGGPSYEQYF.

The CDR3 DNA sequence: TGTGCCAGCAGCTATACTAGCGGGAGGACGGATACGCAGTATTTT. Translation: CASSYTSGRTDTQYF. The V and J genes are TRBV7-9 and TRBJ2-3; 12 nucleotides agree with TRBD2. The CDR3 is made up of 15 amino acids. Germline V gene lookup returns CDR1 SEHNR and CDR2 FQNEAQ (reference sequence). V gave up 4 bases and J gave up 6 bases; unmatched junction bases: 5.